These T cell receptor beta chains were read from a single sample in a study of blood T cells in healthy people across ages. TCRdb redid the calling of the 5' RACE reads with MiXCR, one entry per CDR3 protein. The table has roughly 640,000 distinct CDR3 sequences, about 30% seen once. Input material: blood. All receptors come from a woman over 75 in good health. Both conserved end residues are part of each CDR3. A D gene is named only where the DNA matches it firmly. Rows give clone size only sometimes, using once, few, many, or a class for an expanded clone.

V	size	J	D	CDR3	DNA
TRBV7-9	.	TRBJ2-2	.	CASSLGMIGELFF	TGTGCCAGCAGCTTAGGGATGATCGGGGAGCTGTTTTTT
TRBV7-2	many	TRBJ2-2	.	CASSLVRAGELFF	TGTGCCAGCAGCTTAGTGCGCGCCGGGGAGCTGTTTTTT
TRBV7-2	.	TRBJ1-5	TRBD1	CASSITGVGQPQHF	TGTGCCAGCAGCATAACAGGGGTTGGGCAGCCCCAGCATTTT
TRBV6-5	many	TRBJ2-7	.	CASRPTSADYEQYF	TGTGCCAGCAGGCCGACCTCAGCCGACTACGAGCAGTACTTC
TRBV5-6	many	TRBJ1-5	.	CASSLGITGFQPQHF	TGTGCCAGCAGCTTGGGGATTACAGGGTTTCAGCCCCAGCATTTT
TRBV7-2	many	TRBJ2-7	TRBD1	CASSFRDRDYEQYF	TGTGCCAGCAGCTTCCGGGACAGAGACTACGAGCAGTACTTC
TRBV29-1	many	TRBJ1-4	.	CSVLLAVQNEKLFF	TGCAGCGTTCTCCTCGCAGTTCAGAATGAAAAACTGTTTTTT
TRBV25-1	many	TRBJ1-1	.	CASSDERPITEAFF	TGTGCCAGCAGTGATGAACGGCCGATCACTGAAGCTTTCTTT
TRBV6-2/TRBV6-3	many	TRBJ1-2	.	CASSYRDKNYGYTF	TGTGCCAGCAGTTACCGGGACAAAAACTATGGCTACACCTTC
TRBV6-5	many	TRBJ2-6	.	CASSYSGAGANVLTF	TGTGCCAGCAGTTACTCGGGGGCTGGGGCCAACGTCCTGACTTTC
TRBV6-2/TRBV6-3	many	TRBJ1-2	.	CASSWGPSYGYTF	TGTGCCAGCAGCTGGGGACCGAGCTATGGCTACACCTTC
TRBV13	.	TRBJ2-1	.	CASSLGGSENEQFF	TGTGCCAGCAGCTTAGGAGGCAGTGAAAATGAGCAGTTCTTC
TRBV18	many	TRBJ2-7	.	CASSAERQYEQYF	TGTGCCAGCTCAGCCGAGAGACAGTACGAGCAGTACTTC
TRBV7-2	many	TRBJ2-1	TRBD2	CASSLDGGKIYNEQFF	TGTGCCAGCAGCCTGGACGGGGGGAAGATATACAATGAGCAGTTCTTC
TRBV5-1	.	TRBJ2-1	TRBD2	CASSYSGGRSSYNEQFF	TGCGCTAGCAGCTATAGCGGGGGCCGGAGCTCCTACAATGAGCAGTTCTTC
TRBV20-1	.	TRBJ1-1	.	CSAMFAGAEAFF	TGCAGTGCTATGTTTGCAGGCGCTGAAGCTTTCTTT
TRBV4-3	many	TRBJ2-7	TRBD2	CASSQGTSGAREQYF	TGCGCCAGCAGCCAAGGGACTAGCGGGGCTCGGGAGCAGTACTTC
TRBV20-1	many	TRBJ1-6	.	CSARGTGEAPLHF	TGCAGTGCTCGAGGGACGGGAGAGGCCCCCCTCCACTTT
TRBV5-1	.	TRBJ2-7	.	CASSLTVLYEQYF	TGCGCCAGCAGCTTGACAGTCCTCTACGAGCAGTACTTC
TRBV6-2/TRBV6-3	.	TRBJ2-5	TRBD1	CASSWTGGIQETQYF	TGTGCCAGCAGTTGGACAGGGGGCATTCAAGAGACCCAGTACTTC
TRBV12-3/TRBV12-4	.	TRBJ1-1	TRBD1	CASSFTDRGEAFF	TGTGCCAGCAGTTTTACGGACAGGGGTGAAGCTTTCTTT
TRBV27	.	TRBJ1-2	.	CASSFDPKYGCTF	TGTGCCAGCAGTTTCGATCCTAAATATGGCTGCACCTTC
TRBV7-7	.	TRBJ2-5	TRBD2	CASSLSGTSSNEQYF	TGTGCCAGCAGCCTATCCGGGACTAGCTCCAATGAGCAGTACTTC
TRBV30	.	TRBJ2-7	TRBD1	CAWRRDRGEQYF	TGTGCCTGGAGAAGGGACAGGGGAGAGCAGTACTTC
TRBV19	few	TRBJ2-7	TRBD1	CASSQRGLTYEQYF	TGTGCCAGTAGTCAGAGGGGGCTAACCTACGAGCAGTACTTC
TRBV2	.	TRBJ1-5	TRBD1	CASSESTGELPQHF	TGTGCCAGCAGTGAGTCGACAGGGGAGTTACCCCAGCATTTT
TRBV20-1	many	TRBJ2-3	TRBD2	CSAIGTSGTDTQYF	TGCAGTGCTATCGGGACTAGCGGCACAGATACGCAGTATTTT
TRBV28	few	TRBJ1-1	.	CASSLRGPDLYTEAFF	TGTGCCAGCAGTTTAAGAGGGCCGGATCTCTACACTGAAGCTTTCTTT
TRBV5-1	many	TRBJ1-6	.	CASSQDSARPNSPLHF	TGCGCCAGCAGCCAGGACAGCGCCCGACCTAATTCACCCCTCCACTTT
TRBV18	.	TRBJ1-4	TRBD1	CASSGQGNEKLFF	TGTGCCAGCTCCGGACAGGGAAATGAAAAACTGTTTTTT
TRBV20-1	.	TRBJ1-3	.	CSASGAGGNTIYF	TGCAGTGCTAGCGGGGCAGGGGGAAACACCATATATTTT
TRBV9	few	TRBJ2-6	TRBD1	CASSVTGTGVGANVLTF	TGTGCCAGCAGCGTGACGGGAACAGGGGTCGGGGCCAACGTCCTGACTTTC
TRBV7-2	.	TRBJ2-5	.	CASSLVPGALNEQYF	TGTGCCAGCAGCTTAGTCCCGGGCGCCCTCAATGAGCAGTACTTC